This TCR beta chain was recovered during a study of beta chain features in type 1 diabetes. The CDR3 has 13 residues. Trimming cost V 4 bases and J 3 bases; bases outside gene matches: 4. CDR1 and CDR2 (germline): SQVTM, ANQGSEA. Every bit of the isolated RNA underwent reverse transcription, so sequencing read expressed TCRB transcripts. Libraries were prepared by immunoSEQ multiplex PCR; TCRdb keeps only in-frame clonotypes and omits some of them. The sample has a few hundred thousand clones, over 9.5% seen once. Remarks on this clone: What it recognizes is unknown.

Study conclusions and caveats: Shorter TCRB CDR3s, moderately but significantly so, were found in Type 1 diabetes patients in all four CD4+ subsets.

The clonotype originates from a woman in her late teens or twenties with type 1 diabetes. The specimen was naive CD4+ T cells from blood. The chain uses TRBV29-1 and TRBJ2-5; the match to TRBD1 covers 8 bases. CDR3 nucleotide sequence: TGCAGCGTTGCTGGACAGGGTAAAGAGACCCAGTACTTC. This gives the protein CSVAGQGKETQYF.